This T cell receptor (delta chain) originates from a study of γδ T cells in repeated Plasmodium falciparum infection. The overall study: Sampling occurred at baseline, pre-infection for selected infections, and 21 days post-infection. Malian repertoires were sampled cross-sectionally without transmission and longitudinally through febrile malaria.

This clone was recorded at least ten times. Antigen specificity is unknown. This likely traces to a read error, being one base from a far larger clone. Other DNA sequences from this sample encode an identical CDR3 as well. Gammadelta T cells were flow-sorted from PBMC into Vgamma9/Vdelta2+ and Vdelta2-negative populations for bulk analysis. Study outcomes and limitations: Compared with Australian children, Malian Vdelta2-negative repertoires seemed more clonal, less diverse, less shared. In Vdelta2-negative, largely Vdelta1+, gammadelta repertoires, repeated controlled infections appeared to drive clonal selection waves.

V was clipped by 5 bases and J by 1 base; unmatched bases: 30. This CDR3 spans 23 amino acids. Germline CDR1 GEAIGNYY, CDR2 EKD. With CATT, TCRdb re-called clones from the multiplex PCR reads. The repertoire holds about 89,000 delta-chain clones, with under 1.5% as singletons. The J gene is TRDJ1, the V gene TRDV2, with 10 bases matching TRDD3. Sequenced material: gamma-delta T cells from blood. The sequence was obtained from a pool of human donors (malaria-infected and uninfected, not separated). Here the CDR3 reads CACGKHFLMRGIRSRGCTDKLIF. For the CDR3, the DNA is TGTGCCTGTGGCAAGCACTTCCTAATGAGGGGGATACGCTCCCGGGGTTGCACCGATAAACTCATCTTT.